Sequencing of this TCR beta chain was carried out in a study of blood T cell repertoires in COVID-19. For the study at large: Acute and convalescent COVID-19 samples came from the United States, Italy and Spain. From T cells, B-cell-depleted T cells, or PBMCs came the material, which was cDNA or gDNA.

This clone was detected only once. In the study's own analysis: For nucleated cells, counts were estimated from reference gene primer amplification. Sequencing used immunoSEQ multiplex PCR; TCRdb keeps in-frame clones, though not all of them. That table furnishes V, J and clone size, whereas the DNA furnished D and trimming. The table includes about 76,000 clones, roughly 80% detected once. V shed 7 bases and J shed 2 bases, with 8 bases lying between them. The length of the CDR3 is 12 residues. Germline V lookup: CDR1 SNHLY, CDR2 FYNNEI. The chain is built from TRBV2 and TRBJ1-2; D remains unclear. This TCR was recovered from a woman in her sixties or seventies with acute or convalescent COVID-19. Input material: peripheral blood. This CDR3 reads CASKGGNYGYTF. The CDR3 region has the DNA TGTGCCAGCAAGGGAGGGAACTATGGCTACACCTTC.